The 4 T cell receptor beta chains below were found in one sample sequenced in a study of T-cell memory formation after mild COVID-19. TCRdb itself ran the 5' RACE reads through MiXCR, one entry per CDR3 protein. The sample shows about 340,000 distinct CDR3 sequences, over 10% of them seen only once. Input material: PBMCs or a T cell subset sorted from them (not recorded which). These receptors all stem from a man between 18 and 35 years old who had mild COVID-19 (a few samples of this study predate the infection). Cell type and time point are not known.

The chain links TRBV7-9 to TRBJ2-3; no firm D call. The V end lost 2 bases, the J end lost 5 bases, and 20 bases lay between the germline ends. This CDR3 has 17 amino acids. Germline CDR1 is SEHNR and CDR2 is FQNEAQ (reference sequence). CDR3 in DNA: TGTGCCAGCAGCTTAAATCGTCCAGCGACGAAAGTAGATACGCAGTATTTT. Its protein product is CASSLNRPATKVDTQYF. Supplemented by reference TRBV7-9 and TRBJ2-3, the full variable domain reads DTGVSQNPRHKITKRGQNVTFRCDPISEHNRLYWYRQTLGQGPEFLTYFQNEAQLEKSRLLSDRFSAERPKGSFSTLEIQRTEQGDSAMYLCASSLNRPATKVDTQYFGPGTRLTVL.

This chain uses TRBV28 with TRBJ2-7; 9 nucleotides agree with TRBD1. V shed 8 bases, J shed 3 bases, and the junction held 2 bases outside the gene matches. Germline V CDR1 and CDR2: MDHEN, SYDVKM. The CDR3 spans 12 residues. CDR3 nucleotide sequence: TGTGCCAGCGGACAGGGGAGCTACGAGCAGTACGTC. This sequence encodes CASGQGSYEQYV.

This clonotype was seen a handful of times. The CDR3 region is CASGLERTSGLTDTQYF. The CDR3 nucleotides are TGTGCTAGTGGTTTGGAGAGGACTAGCGGGTTAACAGATACGCAGTATTTT. The genes are TRBV12-5 and TRBJ2-3, with 11 bases matching TRBD2. V lost 1 base and J lost 3; bases outside the gene matches: 6. The CDR3 totals 17 residues. Germline assignment: CDR1 LGHNT and CDR2 FRNRAP.

This clonotype was counted between two and nine times. V gene TRBV7-9 combines with J gene TRBJ1-2; no clear D. This CDR3 has 13 amino acids. In germline, CDR1 is SEHNR, CDR2 FQNEAQ (reference sequence). V lost 1 base to trimming and J lost 5 bases, with 8 bases between them. The CDR3 nucleotides are TGTGCCAGCAGCTTAGTGACCGATTATGGCTACACCTTC. Amino acid sequence: CASSLVTDYGYTF.